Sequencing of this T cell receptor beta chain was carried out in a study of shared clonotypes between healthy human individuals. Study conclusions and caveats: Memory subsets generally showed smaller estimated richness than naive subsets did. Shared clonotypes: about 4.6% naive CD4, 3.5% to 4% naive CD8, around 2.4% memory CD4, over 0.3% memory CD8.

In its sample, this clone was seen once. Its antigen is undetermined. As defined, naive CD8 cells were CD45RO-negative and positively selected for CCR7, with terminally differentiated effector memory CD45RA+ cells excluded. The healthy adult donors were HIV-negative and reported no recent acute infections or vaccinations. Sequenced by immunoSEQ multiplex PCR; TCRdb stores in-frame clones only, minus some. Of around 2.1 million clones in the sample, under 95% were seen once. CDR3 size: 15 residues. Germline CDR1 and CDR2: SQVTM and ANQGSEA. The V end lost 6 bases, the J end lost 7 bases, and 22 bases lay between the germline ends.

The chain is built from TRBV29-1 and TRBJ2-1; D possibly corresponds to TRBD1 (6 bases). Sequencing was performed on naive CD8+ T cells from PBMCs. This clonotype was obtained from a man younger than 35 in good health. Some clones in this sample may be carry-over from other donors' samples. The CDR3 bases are TGCAGCGTGAACGGGTTGTCAGGGGATAGGAATGAGCAGTTCTTC. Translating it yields CSVNGLSGDRNEQFF.